This T cell receptor (beta chain) was identified during a study of shared clonotypes between healthy human individuals. Whole-study context: With ages of 18 to 49, the donors were a couple of women and a few men. Study outcomes and limitations: Sequencing of the sorted subsets was shown by rarefaction to be incomplete despite large depth. Represented diversity, genetic and exposure-history alike, was limited by few donors.

Details on this clone: Its antigen is still unknown.

At a deep level, the assay was run. TCRdb's table, derived via immunoSEQ multiplex PCR, lists solely in-frame clones and lacks some. The repertoire consists of 800,000 to 1,200,000 clones, with 75% to 85% occurring once and the leading ten covering about 0.52%. The germline gives CDR1 SGHRS, CDR2 YFSETQ. CDR3 size: 16 residues. Trimming removed 0 bases from V and 2 bases from J; junction bases left unmatched: 6. This chain uses TRBV5-1 with TRBJ2-7, with TRBD1 matching over 9 bases. The receptor was isolated from a man between 18 and 35 years old in good health. Some clones in this sample may be carry-over from other donors' samples. The sequencing input was memory CD4+ T cells from PBMCs. Documented subset: CD45RA-negative fraction. The CDR3 loop reads CASSLAPGTGTYEQYF. CDR3 in DNA: TGCGCCAGCAGCTTGGCCCCCGGGACAGGGACCTACGAGCAGTACTTC.